This T cell receptor (beta chain) comes out of a study of blood T cells in healthy people across ages. Trimming shortened V by 9 bases and J by 0 bases, and 12 bases separated the two germline ends. Germline-derived CDR1 and CDR2 are MDHEN and SYDVKM. This CDR3 is 14 amino acids long. Sample-barcoded 5' priming and a J-beta primer mix drove a second PCR of 7 to 11 cycles. Researchers report that a template-switch adaptor with 12 random nucleotides tagged each cDNA molecule. MiXCR, run by TCRdb on the 5' RACE reads, gives a single entry per CDR3 protein. The sample lists approximately 800,000 distinct CDR3 sequences; under 80% were seen once.

V is TRBV28 and J is TRBJ2-4, with D uncertain. The clonotype was recovered from a man aged 25 to 40 in good health. The sequencing sample was made of blood. CDR3 coding DNA: TGTGCCAGTCCAGGCCAGCTAGCCAAAAACATTCAGTACTTC. Encoded protein: CASPGQLAKNIQYF.